This note documents a single TCR beta chain sequence. Its antigen is not known. Assay used: immunoSEQ multiplex PCR; TCRdb lists only in-frame clones, some missing. The sample has about 120,000 clones; more than 75% are singletons. The data derive from a study of T cell responses to AZD1222 COVID-19 vaccine. The wider study: Second-dose schedules of about 4 or about 12 weeks were combined.

Study results and caveats: At study baseline, merely several AZD1222 recipients were seropositive.

Germline lookup yields CDR1 LGHNA and CDR2 YSLEER. The CDR3 has 17 residues. Trimming at V came to 4 bases and at J to 0 bases, leaving 10 bases not matched to a gene. The clonotype comes from an adult in good health. The material sequenced was peripheral blood, taken on day 0 of AZD1222 vaccination. V usage is TRBV4-3 and J usage is TRBJ1-2; 8 bases match TRBD1. CDR3 sequence (DNA): TGCGCCAGCAGCCCTTTTGGACAGGGAGACTCTAACTATGGCTACACCTTC. This translates into CASSPFGQGDSNYGYTF.